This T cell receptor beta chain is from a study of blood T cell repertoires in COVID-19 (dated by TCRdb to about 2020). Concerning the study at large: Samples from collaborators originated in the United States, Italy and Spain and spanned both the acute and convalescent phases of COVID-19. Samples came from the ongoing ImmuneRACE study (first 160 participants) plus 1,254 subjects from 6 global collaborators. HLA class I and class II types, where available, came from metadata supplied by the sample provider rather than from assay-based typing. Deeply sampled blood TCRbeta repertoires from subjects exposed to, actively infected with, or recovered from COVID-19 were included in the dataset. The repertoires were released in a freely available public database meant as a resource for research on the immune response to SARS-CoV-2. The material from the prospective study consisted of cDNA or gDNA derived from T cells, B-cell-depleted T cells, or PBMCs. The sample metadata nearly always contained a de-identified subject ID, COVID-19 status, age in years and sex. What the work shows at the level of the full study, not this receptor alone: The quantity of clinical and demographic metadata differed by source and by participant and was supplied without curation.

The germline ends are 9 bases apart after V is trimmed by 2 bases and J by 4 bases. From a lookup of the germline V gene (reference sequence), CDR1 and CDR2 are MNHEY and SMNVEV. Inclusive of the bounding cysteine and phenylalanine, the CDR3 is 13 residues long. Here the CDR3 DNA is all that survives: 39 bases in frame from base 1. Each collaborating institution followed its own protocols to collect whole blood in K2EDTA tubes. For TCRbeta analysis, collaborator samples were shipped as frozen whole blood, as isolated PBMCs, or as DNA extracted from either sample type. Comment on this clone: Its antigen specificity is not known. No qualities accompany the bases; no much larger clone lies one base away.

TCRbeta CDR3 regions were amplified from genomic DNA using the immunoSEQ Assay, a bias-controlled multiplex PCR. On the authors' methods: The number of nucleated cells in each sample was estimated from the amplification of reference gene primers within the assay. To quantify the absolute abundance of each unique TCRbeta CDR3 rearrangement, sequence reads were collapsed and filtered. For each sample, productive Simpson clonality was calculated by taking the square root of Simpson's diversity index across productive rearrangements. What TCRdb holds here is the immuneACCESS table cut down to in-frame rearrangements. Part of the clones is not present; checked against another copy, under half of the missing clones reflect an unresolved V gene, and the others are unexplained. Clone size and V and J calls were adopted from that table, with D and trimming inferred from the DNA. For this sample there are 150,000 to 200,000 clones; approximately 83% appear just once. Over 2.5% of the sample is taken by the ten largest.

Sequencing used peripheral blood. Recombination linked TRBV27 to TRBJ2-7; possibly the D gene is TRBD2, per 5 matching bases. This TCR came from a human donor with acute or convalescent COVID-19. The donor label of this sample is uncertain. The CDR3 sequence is CASSLKDSYEQYF. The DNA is TGTGCCAGCAGTTTAAAGGACTCTTACGAGCAGTACTTC.